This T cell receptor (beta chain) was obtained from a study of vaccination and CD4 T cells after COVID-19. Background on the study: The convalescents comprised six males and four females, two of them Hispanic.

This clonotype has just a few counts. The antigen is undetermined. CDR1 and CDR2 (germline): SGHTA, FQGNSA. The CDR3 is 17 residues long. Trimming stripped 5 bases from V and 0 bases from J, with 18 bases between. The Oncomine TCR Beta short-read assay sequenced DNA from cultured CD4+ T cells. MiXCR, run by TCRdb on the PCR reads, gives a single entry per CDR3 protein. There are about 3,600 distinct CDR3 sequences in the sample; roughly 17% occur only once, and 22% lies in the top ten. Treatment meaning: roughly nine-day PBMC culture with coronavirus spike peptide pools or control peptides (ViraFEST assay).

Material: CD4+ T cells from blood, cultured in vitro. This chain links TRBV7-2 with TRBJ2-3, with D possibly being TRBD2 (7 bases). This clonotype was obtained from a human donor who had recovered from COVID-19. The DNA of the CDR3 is TGTGCCAGCAGCCTAGGGGGGGAGGGATCTAGCACAGATACGCAGTATTTT. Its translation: CASSLGGEGSSTDTQYF.